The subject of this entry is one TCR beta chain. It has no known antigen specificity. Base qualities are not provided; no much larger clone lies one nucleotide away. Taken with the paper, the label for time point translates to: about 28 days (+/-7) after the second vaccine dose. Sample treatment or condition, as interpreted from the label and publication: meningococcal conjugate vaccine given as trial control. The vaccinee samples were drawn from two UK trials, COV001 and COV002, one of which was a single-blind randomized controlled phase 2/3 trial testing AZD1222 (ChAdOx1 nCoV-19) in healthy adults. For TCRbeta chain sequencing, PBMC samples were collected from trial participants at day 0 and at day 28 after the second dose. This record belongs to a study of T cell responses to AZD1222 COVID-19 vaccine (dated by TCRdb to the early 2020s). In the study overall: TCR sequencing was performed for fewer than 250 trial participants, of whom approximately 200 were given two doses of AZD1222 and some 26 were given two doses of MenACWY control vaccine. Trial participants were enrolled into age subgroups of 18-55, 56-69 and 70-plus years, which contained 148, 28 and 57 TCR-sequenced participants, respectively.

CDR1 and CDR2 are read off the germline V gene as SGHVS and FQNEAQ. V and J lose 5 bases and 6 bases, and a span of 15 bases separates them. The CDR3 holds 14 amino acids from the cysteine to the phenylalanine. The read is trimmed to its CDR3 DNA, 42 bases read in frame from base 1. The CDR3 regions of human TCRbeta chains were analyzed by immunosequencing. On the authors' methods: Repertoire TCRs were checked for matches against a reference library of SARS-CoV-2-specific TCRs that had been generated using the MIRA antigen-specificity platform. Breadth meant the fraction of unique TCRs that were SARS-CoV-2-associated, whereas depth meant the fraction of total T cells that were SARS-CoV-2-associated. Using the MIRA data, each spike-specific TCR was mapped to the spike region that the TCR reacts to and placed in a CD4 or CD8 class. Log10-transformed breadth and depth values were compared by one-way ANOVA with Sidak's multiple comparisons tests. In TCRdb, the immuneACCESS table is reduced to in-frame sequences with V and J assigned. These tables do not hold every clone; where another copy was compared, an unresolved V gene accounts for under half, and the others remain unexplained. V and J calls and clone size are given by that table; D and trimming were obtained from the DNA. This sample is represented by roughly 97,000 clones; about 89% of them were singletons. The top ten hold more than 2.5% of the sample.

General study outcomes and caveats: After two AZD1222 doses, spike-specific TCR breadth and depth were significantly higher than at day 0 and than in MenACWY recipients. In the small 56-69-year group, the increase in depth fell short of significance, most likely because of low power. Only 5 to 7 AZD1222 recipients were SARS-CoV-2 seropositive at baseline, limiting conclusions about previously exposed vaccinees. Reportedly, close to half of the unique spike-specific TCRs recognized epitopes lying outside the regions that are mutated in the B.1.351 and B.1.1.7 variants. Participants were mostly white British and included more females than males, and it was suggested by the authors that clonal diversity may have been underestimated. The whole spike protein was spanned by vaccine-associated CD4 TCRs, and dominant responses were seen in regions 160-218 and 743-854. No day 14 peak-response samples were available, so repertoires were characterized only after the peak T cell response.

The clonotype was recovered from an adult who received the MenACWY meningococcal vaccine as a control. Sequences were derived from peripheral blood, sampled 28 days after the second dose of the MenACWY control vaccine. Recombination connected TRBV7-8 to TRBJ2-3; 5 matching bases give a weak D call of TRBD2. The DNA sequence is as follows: TGTGCCAGCAGCACAGTCGTGCGGGTCGATACGCAGTATTTT. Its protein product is CASSTVVRVDTQYF.